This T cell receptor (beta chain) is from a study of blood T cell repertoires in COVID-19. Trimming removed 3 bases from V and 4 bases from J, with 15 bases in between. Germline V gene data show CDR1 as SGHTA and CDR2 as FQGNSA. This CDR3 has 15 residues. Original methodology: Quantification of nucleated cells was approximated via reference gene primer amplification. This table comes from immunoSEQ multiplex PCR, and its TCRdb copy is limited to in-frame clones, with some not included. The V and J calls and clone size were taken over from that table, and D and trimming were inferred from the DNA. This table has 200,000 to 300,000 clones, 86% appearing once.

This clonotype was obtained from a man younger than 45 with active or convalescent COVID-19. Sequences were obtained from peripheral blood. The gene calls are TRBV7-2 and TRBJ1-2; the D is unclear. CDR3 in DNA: TGTGCCAGCAGCTTTTCGAGGTCCACCGGCTATGGCTACACCTTC. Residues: CASSFSRSTGYGYTF.